Below, 8 T cell receptor beta chains from the same sample are listed, as sequenced in a study of T-cell reconstitution after alpha-beta-depleted transplantation in children. A TCRbeta library incorporating unique molecular identifiers was prepared. TCRdb re-analysed the PCR reads in MiXCR, keeping a single row per CDR3 protein. The profile covers around 400,000 distinct CDR3 sequences, with about 11% appearing a single time and approximately 5% taken by the ten largest. The sequencing here drew on PBMCs from the stem cell graft donor, taken from the stem cell graft. Receptors originate from a human donor who donated a stem cell graft to a child with acute myeloid leukemia.

The chain uses TRBV4-3 and TRBJ2-1; D is perhaps TRBD1 (5 bases). V lost 0 bases and J 9 bases, leaving 15 bases between the germline ends. This CDR3 is 15 amino acids long. Germline-derived CDR1 and CDR2 are LGHNA and YSLEER. The CDR3, as DNA: TGCGCCAGCAGCCAAGAACCCCTCAGGGAAAGTGAGCAGTTCTTC. Translated: CASSQEPLRESEQFF.

This clonotype is classed as medium-sized (0.01 to 0.1%). Germline and junction disagree at one end, which may indicate a read error. J is TRBJ1-2 and V is TRBV2, with 10 bases identical to TRBD1. Germline CDR1 SNHLY, CDR2 FYNNEI. The CDR3 sequence is 15 residues long. In nucleotides, the CDR3 is TGTGCCAGCAGGGAAGGGACAGGGGCCTTCTATGGCTACACCTTC. This sequence encodes CASREGTGAFYGYTF.

This clonotype has ten or more counts. The chain joins TRBV5-1 to TRBJ1-3; D gene ambiguous. Per the germline V gene, CDR1 is SGHRS and CDR2 is YFSETQ. CDR3 length equals 13 residues. V was cut by 5 bases and J by 0 bases, with 6 bases left in between. DNA for the CDR3: TGCGCCAGCAGATTAAGCTCTGGAAACACCATATATTTT. Protein product: CASRLSSGNTIYF.

This clonotype has at least ten counts. V and J are TRBV5-1 and TRBJ2-7; tentatively, D is TRBD1 or TRBD2 (5 bases each). Per the germline V gene, CDR1 is SGHRS and CDR2 is YFSETQ. The V gene lost 7 bases and the J gene lost 3 bases, with 11 bases spanning the gap. CDR3 length: 12 residues. CDR3 nucleotides: TGCGCCAGCCGGGACGGGGACTACGAGCAGTACTTC. Translating gives CASRDGDYEQYF.

This clonotype was observed a few times. The chain employs TRBV6-1 and TRBJ1-5; no firm D call. V lost 8 bases to trimming and J lost 0 bases, with 8 bases between them. Germline V gene sequence: CDR1 MNHNS, CDR2 SASEGT. This CDR3 spans 13 amino acids. DNA of the CDR3: TGTGCCAGCGCCCGGGGTAGCAATCAGCCCCAGCATTTT. Amino acid sequence: CASARGSNQPQHF.

In its sample, this clonotype was seen a few times. The V gene is TRBV7-2, the J gene TRBJ2-7; weak D call: TRBD2 (5 bases). Trimming took off 5 bases at V and 2 bases at J, with 13 bases between the two ends. Per the germline V gene, CDR1 is SGHTA and CDR2 is FQGNSA. The CDR3 sequence is 14 residues long. The CDR3 DNA sequence: TGTGCCAGCAGCGTTGGACGAGGGCCCTACGAGCAGTACTTC. Its translation is CASSVGRGPYEQYF.

The chain carries TRBV7-9 and TRBJ2-2, with TRBD1 identical over 9 bases. After removal of 7 bases from V and 1 base from J, the junction contained 4 bases not matched to a gene. The CDR3 length is 15 residues. The V gene's germline CDR1 is SEHNR and CDR2 FQNEAQ (reference sequence). The DNA of the CDR3 is TGTGCCAGCACCCGGACAGGGGAGAACACCGGGGAGCTGTTTTTT. It specifies CASTRTGENTGELFF.

There are a few counts of this clonotype. An end of the junction differs from the germline gene, which may be a read error. Written as DNA, the CDR3 is TGTGCCACCAGCCAAGAATTCGGGGTGGGGGACATTCAGTACTTC. The encoded protein is CATSQEFGVGDIQYF. The chain couples TRBV3-1 to TRBJ2-4, with D perhaps matching TRBD1 or TRBD2 (5 bases each). The V gene's germline CDR1 is LGHDT and CDR2 YNNKEL (reference sequence). The CDR3 covers 15 residues.